Listed below are T cell receptor beta chains from one sample, sequenced in a study of blood T cell repertoires in COVID-19. Profiling relied on immunoSEQ multiplex PCR, and the TCRdb table lists in-frame clones only, not all of them. The profile shows just over 200,000 clones, 85% to 90% of them singletons. Sequenced material: peripheral blood. The receptors were gathered from a man at least 80 years old with acute or convalescent COVID-19. Each CDR3 is given with its conserved first and last residue. Fields, in order: V gene, clone size, J gene, D gene, CDR3 DNA, CDR3 protein. The D gene is left open where the match is weak. The size entry is marked missing in some rows and otherwise reads once, few, many or a size class.

v_call: TRBV11-2; clone_size: .; j_call: TRBJ2-3; d_call: .; cdr3_nt: TGTGCCAGCAGCGCGTCATATAGCACAGATACGCAGTATTTT; cdr3_aa: CASSASYSTDTQYF
v_call: TRBV14; clone_size: .; j_call: TRBJ2-1; d_call: TRBD2; cdr3_nt: TGTGCCAGCAGCCAAGCGTTGACTAGCGGGAGGGCGGGACGCAACAATGAGCAGTTCTTC; cdr3_aa: CASSQALTSGRAGRNNEQFF
v_call: TRBV2; clone_size: .; j_call: TRBJ2-1; d_call: TRBD1; cdr3_nt: TGTGCCAGCAGTGGTGGACAGGGGCCGGATGAGCAGTTCTTC; cdr3_aa: CASSGGQGPDEQFF
v_call: TRBV5-1; clone_size: .; j_call: TRBJ1-1; d_call: .; cdr3_nt: TGCGCCAGCAGATACCGGGACTCAAGCACTGAAGCTTTCTTT; cdr3_aa: CASRYRDSSTEAFF
v_call: TRBV13; clone_size: .; j_call: TRBJ1-1; d_call: .; cdr3_nt: TGTGCCAGCAGCCCCGGAAGGGGCGCTGAAGCTTTCTTT; cdr3_aa: CASSPGRGAEAFF
v_call: TRBV28; clone_size: .; j_call: TRBJ2-7; d_call: TRBD2; cdr3_nt: TGTGCCAGCAGCACTACTAGCGGGAGGGCCGGAGAGCAGTACTTC; cdr3_aa: CASSTTSGRAGEQYF
v_call: TRBV27; clone_size: few; j_call: TRBJ2-1; d_call: TRBD2; cdr3_nt: TGTGCCAGCAGTCCTACTGGGACTAGCGGGAGATTGATCTCCTACAATGAGCAGTTCTTC; cdr3_aa: CASSPTGTSGRLISYNEQFF
v_call: TRBV9; clone_size: .; j_call: TRBJ2-1; d_call: TRBD1; cdr3_nt: TGTGCCAGCTCATGGTTGGGACAGGCACACAATGAGCAGTTCTTC; cdr3_aa: CASSWLGQAHNEQFF
v_call: TRBV19; clone_size: .; j_call: TRBJ1-4; d_call: .; cdr3_nt: TGTGCCACCAAGGCGCGTCACGACTCCACTAATGAAAAACTGTTTTTT; cdr3_aa: CATKARHDSTNEKLFF
v_call: TRBV27; clone_size: .; j_call: TRBJ1-1; d_call: TRBD1; cdr3_nt: TGTGCCAGCAGGGAGGACAGGGCGAACACTGAAGCTTTCTTT; cdr3_aa: CASREDRANTEAFF
v_call: TRBV30; clone_size: .; j_call: TRBJ1-5; d_call: .; cdr3_nt: TGTGCCTGGAGTAGCGACAGTAGGGGTAATCAGCCCCAGCATTTT; cdr3_aa: CAWSSDSRGNQPQHF
v_call: TRBV19; clone_size: .; j_call: TRBJ1-3; d_call: TRBD1; cdr3_nt: TGTGCCAGTAGTATAAAAGGTGGGACAGATTGGATCTCTGGAAACACCATATATTTT; cdr3_aa: CASSIKGGTDWISGNTIYF
v_call: TRBV7-3; clone_size: .; j_call: TRBJ2-1; d_call: TRBD2; cdr3_nt: TGTGCCAGCAGCTTAATTCTAGCGGGAGAGCAGTTCTTC; cdr3_aa: CASSLILAGEQFF
v_call: TRBV6-5; clone_size: .; j_call: TRBJ1-6; d_call: .; cdr3_nt: TGTGCCTTTACGGGGGGCGTTGGATCACCCCTCCACTTT; cdr3_aa: CAFTGGVGSPLHF
v_call: TRBV18; clone_size: .; j_call: TRBJ2-3; d_call: TRBD1; cdr3_nt: TGTGCCAGCTCACCAGTGACAGGGGTCACGGATACGCAGTATTTT; cdr3_aa: CASSPVTGVTDTQYF
v_call: TRBV6-1; clone_size: once; j_call: TRBJ1-2; d_call: .; cdr3_nt: TGTGCCAGCAGTGTGTCGCGTGCGGCCTCTAACTATGGCTACACCTTC; cdr3_aa: CASSVSRAASNYGYTF
v_call: TRBV25-1; clone_size: .; j_call: TRBJ2-7; d_call: TRBD2; cdr3_nt: TGTGCCAGCAGTGAATCCGGGACTAGCGGCCCCAGGGAGCAGTACTTC; cdr3_aa: CASSESGTSGPREQYF
v_call: TRBV10-3; clone_size: .; j_call: TRBJ1-1; d_call: .; cdr3_nt: TGTGCCATCAGTGTTGGGCAGATAAACACTGAAGCTTTCTTT; cdr3_aa: CAISVGQINTEAFF
v_call: TRBV11-2; clone_size: .; j_call: TRBJ2-5; d_call: TRBD1; cdr3_nt: TGTGCCAGCAGCTCGAGCACCCAATGGACAGGCGTGGAGACCCAGTACTTC; cdr3_aa: CASSSSTQWTGVETQYF
v_call: TRBV28; clone_size: .; j_call: TRBJ2-5; d_call: .; cdr3_nt: TGTGCCAGCAGTTCCACGCTTGGGGGGCAAGAGACCCAGTACTTC; cdr3_aa: CASSSTLGGQETQYF
v_call: TRBV18; clone_size: few; j_call: TRBJ2-2; d_call: .; cdr3_nt: TGTGCCAGCTCACAGCGGACGTTATACACCGGGGAGCTGTTTTTT; cdr3_aa: CASSQRTLYTGELFF
v_call: TRBV10-1; clone_size: .; j_call: TRBJ2-4; d_call: TRBD2; cdr3_nt: TGCGCCAGCAGGGTTTCTAGCGGGAGGAGGGTGGGGTACTTC; cdr3_aa: CASRVSSGRRVGYF
v_call: TRBV7-9; clone_size: .; j_call: TRBJ2-7; d_call: .; cdr3_nt: TGTGCCAGCAGCCCCTCGGGGGTTCGCTACGAGCAGTACTTC; cdr3_aa: CASSPSGVRYEQYF
v_call: TRBV5-1; clone_size: .; j_call: TRBJ2-6; d_call: TRBD1; cdr3_nt: TGCGCCAGCAGCTTGAGGACAGGGTCTGGGGCCAACGTCCTGACTTTC; cdr3_aa: CASSLRTGSGANVLTF
v_call: TRBV27; clone_size: few; j_call: TRBJ1-3; d_call: .; cdr3_nt: TGTGCCAGCAGTTCATCTTGGGGGCCTGGAAACACCATATATTTT; cdr3_aa: CASSSSWGPGNTIYF
v_call: TRBV30; clone_size: .; j_call: TRBJ2-1; d_call: .; cdr3_nt: TGTGCCTGGAATAGGGGGAGCTCCTACAATGAGCAGTTCTTC; cdr3_aa: CAWNRGSSYNEQFF
v_call: TRBV18; clone_size: .; j_call: TRBJ1-3; d_call: .; cdr3_nt: TGTGCCAGCTCATCTCGACAGGCCCAAGGAAACACCATATATTTT; cdr3_aa: CASSSRQAQGNTIYF
v_call: TRBV5-1; clone_size: .; j_call: TRBJ2-6; d_call: TRBD1; cdr3_nt: TGCGCCAGCAGCGAGGACAGGGTGACCAACGTCCTGACTTTC; cdr3_aa: CASSEDRVTNVLTF
v_call: TRBV4-3; clone_size: .; j_call: TRBJ1-2; d_call: .; cdr3_nt: TGCGCCAGCAGCCAAGAGGAGGGGTTAAGAGCGTTCGGCTACACCTTC; cdr3_aa: CASSQEEGLRAFGYTF
v_call: TRBV19; clone_size: .; j_call: TRBJ2-1; d_call: TRBD1; cdr3_nt: TGTGCCAGTAGTTTCGGACAGGGATCCTACAATGAGCAGTTCTTC; cdr3_aa: CASSFGQGSYNEQFF
v_call: TRBV6-5; clone_size: .; j_call: TRBJ2-2; d_call: .; cdr3_nt: TGTGCCAGCTCCTGGGGGGTCGGGGAGCTGTTTTTT; cdr3_aa: CASSWGVGELFF
v_call: TRBV24-1; clone_size: .; j_call: TRBJ2-1; d_call: .; cdr3_nt: TGTGCCACCAGTGATAATGCAAGAGGGTATGAGCAGTTCTTC; cdr3_aa: CATSDNARGYEQFF
v_call: TRBV12-5; clone_size: .; j_call: TRBJ2-2; d_call: .; cdr3_nt: TGTGCTAGTGGTTCTCCCACCGGGGAGCTGTTTTTT; cdr3_aa: CASGSPTGELFF